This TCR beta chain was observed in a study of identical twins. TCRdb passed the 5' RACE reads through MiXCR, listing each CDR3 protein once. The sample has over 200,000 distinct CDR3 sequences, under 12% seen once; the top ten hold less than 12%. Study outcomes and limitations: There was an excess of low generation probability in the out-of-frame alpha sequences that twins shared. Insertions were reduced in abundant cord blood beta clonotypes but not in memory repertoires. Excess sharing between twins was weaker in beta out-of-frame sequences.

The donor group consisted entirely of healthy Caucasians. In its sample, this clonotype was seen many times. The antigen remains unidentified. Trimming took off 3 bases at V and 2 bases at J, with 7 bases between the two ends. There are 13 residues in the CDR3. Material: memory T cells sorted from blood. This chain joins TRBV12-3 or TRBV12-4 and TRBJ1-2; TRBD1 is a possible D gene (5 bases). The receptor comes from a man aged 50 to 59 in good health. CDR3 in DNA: TGTGCCAGCAGTTTGAGGGACAACTATGGCTACACCTTC. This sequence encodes CASSLRDNYGYTF.